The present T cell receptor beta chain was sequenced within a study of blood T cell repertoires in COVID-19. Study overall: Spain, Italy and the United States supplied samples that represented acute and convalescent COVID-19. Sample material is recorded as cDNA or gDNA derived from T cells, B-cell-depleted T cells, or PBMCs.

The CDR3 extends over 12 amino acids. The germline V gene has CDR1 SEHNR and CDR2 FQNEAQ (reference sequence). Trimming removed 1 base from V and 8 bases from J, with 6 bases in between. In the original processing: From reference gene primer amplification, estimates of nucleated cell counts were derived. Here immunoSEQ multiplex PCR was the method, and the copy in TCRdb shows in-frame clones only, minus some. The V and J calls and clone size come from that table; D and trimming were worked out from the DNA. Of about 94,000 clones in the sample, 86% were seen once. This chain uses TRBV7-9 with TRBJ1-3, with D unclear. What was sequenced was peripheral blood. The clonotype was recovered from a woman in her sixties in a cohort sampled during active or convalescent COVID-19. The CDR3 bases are TGTGCCAGCAGCTTAGGGGGAGACACCATATATTTT. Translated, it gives CASSLGGDTIYF.